A selection of T cell receptor beta chains follows, all from one sample in a study of OX40 agonist ivuxolimab in advanced cancers. TCRdb's copy holds only in-frame clones and misses some; the assay was immunoSEQ multiplex PCR. This sample has approximately 30,000 clones, with 92% found just once. The starting material was CD4+ or CD8+ T cells sorted from blood, obtained in a trial of the OX40 agonist ivuxolimab. The receptors here all came from an adult with an advanced solid tumor such as melanoma, head and neck, liver or kidney cancer. Both conserved end residues are part of each CDR3. Each record gives: J gene, clone size, D gene, V gene, CDR3 DNA, CDR3 protein. A D gene is named only where the DNA matches it firmly. Clone size is stated in some rows and not others, as once, few, many or a class when expanded.

j_call: TRBJ2-3
clone_size: .
d_call: .
v_call: TRBV10-3
cdr3_nt: TGTGCCATCAGGACGCAGGCAGATACGCAGTATTTT
cdr3_aa: CAIRTQADTQYF

j_call: TRBJ2-7
clone_size: .
d_call: TRBD1
v_call: TRBV6-5
cdr3_nt: TGTGCCAGCAGTTACGGACAGGGGGTCTCCTACGAGCAGTACTTC
cdr3_aa: CASSYGQGVSYEQYF

j_call: TRBJ2-7
clone_size: .
d_call: TRBD1
v_call: TRBV4-3
cdr3_nt: TGCGCCAGCAGCCACAATCAGGGGGCGGCCTACGAGCAGTACTTC
cdr3_aa: CASSHNQGAAYEQYF

j_call: TRBJ2-3
clone_size: .
d_call: TRBD2
v_call: TRBV13
cdr3_nt: TGTGCCAGCAGCCCTGGGACTAGCGCCCTCGGGGGGACAGATACGCAGTATTTT
cdr3_aa: CASSPGTSALGGTDTQYF

j_call: TRBJ2-3
clone_size: .
d_call: TRBD2
v_call: TRBV7-8
cdr3_nt: TGTGCCAGCAGCCCCCCCGGGGCGGGGGGGGCAGATACGCAGTATTTT
cdr3_aa: CASSPPGAGGADTQYF

j_call: TRBJ2-7
clone_size: .
d_call: TRBD2
v_call: TRBV23-1
cdr3_nt: TGCGCCAGCAGTCAATCCGCTAGCGGGAAGAACGAGCAGTACTTC
cdr3_aa: CASSQSASGKNEQYF

j_call: TRBJ1-1
clone_size: once
d_call: .
v_call: TRBV11-2
cdr3_nt: TGTGCCAGCAGCTTAGAAGGGGAGAACACTGAAGCTTTCTTT
cdr3_aa: CASSLEGENTEAFF

j_call: TRBJ2-4
clone_size: .
d_call: TRBD2
v_call: TRBV11-2
cdr3_nt: TGTGCCAGCAGCTTAGCCTACTCAACTAGCGTAGGAAACATTCAGTACTTC
cdr3_aa: CASSLAYSTSVGNIQYF

j_call: TRBJ1-5
clone_size: .
d_call: .
v_call: TRBV9
cdr3_nt: TGTGCCAGCAGCGCGGGGCAAGGTATTGGCAATCAGCCCCAGCATTTT
cdr3_aa: CASSAGQGIGNQPQHF

j_call: TRBJ2-7
clone_size: .
d_call: TRBD2
v_call: TRBV13
cdr3_nt: TGTGCCAGCAGCTGGCGACTAGCGGGAGATAGTAACGAGCAGTACTTC
cdr3_aa: CASSWRLAGDSNEQYF

j_call: TRBJ2-1
clone_size: .
d_call: .
v_call: TRBV15
cdr3_nt: TGTGCCACCAGCAGAGGTCTTAGTACCTACAATGAGCAGTTCTTC
cdr3_aa: CATSRGLSTYNEQFF

j_call: TRBJ2-1
clone_size: .
d_call: TRBD2
v_call: TRBV19
cdr3_nt: TGTGCCAGTACCTCCCGGCCGGGACTAGCGGAATACAATGAGCAGTTCTTC
cdr3_aa: CASTSRPGLAEYNEQFF

j_call: TRBJ2-7
clone_size: .
d_call: TRBD1
v_call: TRBV13
cdr3_nt: TGTGCCAGCAGCCCCGACAGGGGGGACGAGCAGTACTTC
cdr3_aa: CASSPDRGDEQYF

j_call: TRBJ2-7
clone_size: .
d_call: .
v_call: TRBV25-1
cdr3_nt: TGTGCCAGCAGTGAATCGGTTCGCGAGCAGTACTTC
cdr3_aa: CASSESVREQYF

j_call: TRBJ2-5
clone_size: .
d_call: TRBD1
v_call: TRBV4-3
cdr3_nt: TGCGCCAGCAGCCAAGGGGATACCGGGACAGGAACCCAAGAGACCCAGTACTTC
cdr3_aa: CASSQGDTGTGTQETQYF

j_call: TRBJ2-3
clone_size: .
d_call: .
v_call: TRBV19
cdr3_nt: TGTGCCAGTAGTATCGGCGGGATGAGCACAGATACGCAGTATTTT
cdr3_aa: CASSIGGMSTDTQYF

j_call: TRBJ1-2
clone_size: once
d_call: .
v_call: TRBV7-9
cdr3_nt: TGTGCCAGCAACCCGAGACAGGTTACTAACTATGGCTACACCTTC
cdr3_aa: CASNPRQVTNYGYTF

j_call: TRBJ2-2
clone_size: few
d_call: .
v_call: TRBV28
cdr3_nt: TGTGCCAGCAGTTTATGGCCGAACACCGGGGAGCTGTTTTTT
cdr3_aa: CASSLWPNTGELFF